The 18 T cell receptor beta chains reported below all come from one sample, sequenced in a study of blood T cell repertoires in COVID-19. Method: immunoSEQ multiplex PCR; TCRdb's copy keeps in-frame clones and lacks some. This table holds 240,000 or so clones, about 68% found once. Material for sequencing was peripheral blood. These receptor sequences come from a woman of 80 years or more with acute or convalescent COVID-19.

This clone was recorded many times. Other nucleotide sequences in the sample specify the same CDR3. The chain carries TRBV19 and TRBJ2-7; TRBD2 matches 9 bases. The CDR3 runs 15 residues. The junction had 6 bases not matched to a gene; V was cut back by 5 bases and J by 1 base. The germline V gene encodes CDR1 LNHDA and CDR2 SQIVND (reference sequence). CDR3 protein: CASSSLAGESYEQYF. CDR3 sequence (DNA): TGTGCCAGTAGTTCCTTAGCGGGGGAATCCTACGAGCAGTACTTC. Using reference TRBV19 and TRBJ2-7 for the parts outside the CDR3, the full variable domain is DGGITQSPKYLFRKEGQNVTLSCEQNLNHDAMYWYRQDPGQGLRLIYYSQIVNDFQKGDIAEGYSVSREKKESFPLTVTSAQKNPTAFYLCASSSLAGESYEQYFGPGTRLTVT.

The chain combines TRBV2 with TRBJ2-2; tentative D call: TRBD2 (5 bases). Germline values: CDR1 SNHLY, CDR2 FYNNEI. This CDR3 region has 14 residues. Trimming stripped 5 bases from V and 4 bases from J, with 11 bases between. The CDR3 region has the DNA TGTGCCAGCAGTATTATCGGGGTCACCGGGGAGCTGTTTTTT. This codes for CASSIIGVTGELFF.

V gene TRBV6-5 combines with J gene TRBJ1-2; D call uncertain. The CDR3 spans 13 residues. CDR1 is MNHEY, CDR2 SVGAGI, per germline. V lost 0 bases, J lost 7 bases, and 9 bases lay in between. Here the CDR3 DNA reads TGTGCCAGCAGTTACTCAGCCCGTGCTGGCTACACCTTC. Translation gives CASSYSARAGYTF.

V and J are TRBV18 and TRBJ2-1; possible D gene TRBD1, 5 bases. This CDR3 contains 14 residues. V lost 4 bases, J lost 5 bases, and 12 bases lay in between. In germline, CDR1 is KGHSH, CDR2 LQKENI. The CDR3 nucleotides are TGTGCCAGCTCACACAGGATAATGAACAATGAGCAGTTCTTC. This encodes CASSHRIMNNEQFF. The full variable domain, with the rest looked up from reference TRBV18 and TRBJ2-1, is NAGVMQNPRHLVRRRGQEARLRCSPMKGHSHVYWYRQLPEEGLKFMVYLQKENIIDESGMPKERFSAEFPKEGPSILRIQQVVRGDSAAYFCASSHRIMNNEQFFGPGTRLTVL.

The chain joins TRBV19 to TRBJ2-2; 7 bases fit TRBD2. Looked up from germline, CDR1 is LNHDA and CDR2 is SQIVND (reference sequence). V was pared by 3 bases and J by 4 bases, with 8 bases of the junction left unmatched. The CDR3 sequence is 16 residues long. The CDR3 bases are TGTGCCAGTAGTATGGCGTCTAGCGGAGGCACCGGGGAGCTGTTTTTT. Amino acids: CASSMASSGGTGELFF.

This clone was counted only a few times. The rearrangement links TRBV14 to TRBJ2-1; D is uncertain. This CDR3 is built from 13 residues. Trimming removed 1 base from V and 4 bases from J, with 5 bases in between. From germline, CDR1 is SGHDN and CDR2 FVKESK. For the CDR3, the DNA is TGTGCCAGCAGCCAAGGACTTTACAATGAGCAGTTCTTC. Its translation: CASSQGLYNEQFF.

The chain employs TRBV7-2 and TRBJ1-1; 11 bases fit TRBD1. From germline, CDR1 is SGHTA and CDR2 FQGNSA. Losses at the gene ends were 2 bases for V and 4 bases for J; bases not matched to a gene: 6. The CDR3 spans 16 residues. CDR3 region: CASSLFPGQGGTEAFF. Here the CDR3 DNA reads TGTGCCAGCAGCTTATTCCCGGGACAGGGGGGCACTGAAGCTTTCTTT.

The J gene is TRBJ1-4, the V gene TRBV18, with 9 bases that match TRBD1. The CDR3 contains 14 residues. Trimming removed 4 bases from V and 5 bases from J; junction bases left unmatched: 2. CDR1 and CDR2 from the germline V gene are KGHSH and LQKENI. Written as DNA, the CDR3 is TGTGCCAGCTCACGTGGACAGGGGAATGAAAAACTGTTTTTT. It codes for CASSRGQGNEKLFF.

The chain recombines TRBV5-4 with TRBJ2-5; 13 nucleotides match TRBD2. The ends lost 1 base at V and 4 bases at J; junction bases unmatched: 7. Germline V gene data show CDR1 as SGHNT and CDR2 as YYREEE (reference sequence). The CDR3 extends over 17 amino acids. CDR3 in amino acids: CASSLYTSGRGAETQYF. In DNA, the CDR3 is TGTGCCAGCAGCTTGTACACTAGCGGGAGGGGGGCAGAGACCCAGTACTTC. Drawing the rest from reference TRBV5-4 and TRBJ2-5, the complete variable domain is ETGVTQSPTHLIKTRGQQVTLRCSSQSGHNTVSWYQQALGQGPQFIFQYYREEENGRGNFPPRFSGLQFPNYSSELNVNALELDDSALYLCASSLYTSGRGAETQYFGPGTRLLVL.

This clone has only a few counts. The chain uses TRBV18 and TRBJ2-1; 8 nucleotides line up with TRBD2. Trimming cost V 7 bases and J 9 bases; bases outside gene matches: 14. CDR1 KGHSH and CDR2 LQKENI come from the germline V gene. The CDR3 consists of 15 residues. CDR3 in DNA: TGTGCCAGCTACCAGCGGGGGCAGATGCTTTCTGAGCAGTTCTTC. Protein sequence: CASYQRGQMLSEQFF.

The V and J genes are TRBV4-3 and TRBJ2-3, with D tentatively TRBD1 (5 bases). Trimming cost V 1 base and J 1 base, with 9 bases left between them. The CDR3 runs 15 residues. Germline-derived CDR1 and CDR2 are LGHNA and YSLEER. The DNA for the CDR3 is TGCGCCAGCAGCCAAGTTGAAGGGGGCACAGATACGCAGTATTTT. Translating gives CASSQVEGGTDTQYF.

This clone was recorded once. The chain recombines TRBV11-2 with TRBJ2-5, with 16 positions matching TRBD2. J gave up 6 bases and V 4 bases, and 5 bases lay outside the gene matches. This CDR3 comprises 16 residues. Germline V gene lookup returns CDR1 SGHAT and CDR2 FQNNGV. This chain's CDR3 is CASSSGLAGGPQTQYF. CDR3 DNA sequence: TGTGCCAGCAGCTCGGGACTAGCGGGGGGGCCGCAGACCCAGTACTTC.

V gene TRBV18 combines with J gene TRBJ1-1, with D tentatively TRBD1 (6 bases). The CDR3 runs 13 residues. The germline CDR1 and CDR2 sequences are KGHSH and LQKENI. The ends were cut back, 5 bases at V and 0 bases at J, with 7 bases in the middle. CDR3 DNA sequence: TGTGCCAGCTCAGGACAGCTGAACACTGAAGCTTTCTTT. Translation gives CASSGQLNTEAFF.

The chain carries TRBV5-1 and TRBJ2-3, with 10 bases matching TRBD1. The germline V gene encodes CDR1 SGHRS and CDR2 YFSETQ. The CDR3 runs 17 residues. Unmatched junction bases numbered 8, after V lost 0 bases and J lost 4 bases. This CDR3 reads CASSLGQGAQGADTQYF. The DNA of the CDR3 is TGCGCCAGCAGCTTGGGACAGGGGGCGCAAGGGGCAGATACGCAGTATTTT.

The J gene is TRBJ2-7, the V gene TRBV4-1, with TRBD2 matching 11 bases. Germline CDR1 MGHRA, CDR2 YSYEKL. V gave up 0 bases and J gave up 2 bases; unmatched junction bases: 6. This CDR3 has 17 residues. CDR3 DNA: TGCGCCAGCAGCCAAGATCCCCTACTAGCGGGGGCCTACGAGCAGTACTTC. Encoded protein: CASSQDPLLAGAYEQYF.

The chain combines TRBV19 with TRBJ2-1; 9 bases align to TRBD1. The V and J ends lost 4 bases and 7 bases, in that order; junction bases with no gene match: 11. The CDR3 has 16 residues. The germline CDR1 and CDR2 sequences are LNHDA and SQIVND (reference sequence). The CDR3 spells CASSTLTGGARNEQFF. The CDR3 DNA reads as TGTGCCAGTAGTACGTTAACAGGGGGCGCGCGGAATGAGCAGTTCTTC. The variable domain in full, with the rest retrieved from reference TRBV19 and TRBJ2-1, is DGGITQSPKYLFRKEGQNVTLSCEQNLNHDAMYWYRQDPGQGLRLIYYSQIVNDFQKGDIAEGYSVSREKKESFPLTVTSAQKNPTAFYLCASSTLTGGARNEQFFGPGTRLTVL.

The chain joins TRBV7-2 to TRBJ1-1, with no clear D. This CDR3 has 13 amino acids. V lost 5 bases and J 8 bases, leaving 15 bases between the germline ends. The germline CDR1 and CDR2 sequences are SGHTA and FQGNSA. The CDR3 bases are TGTGCCAGCAGCACCCGGGAACAAACCGAAGCTTTCTTT. Encoded protein: CASSTREQTEAFF.

J is TRBJ2-1 and V is TRBV9; 14 bases map to TRBD2. Germline V gene lookup returns CDR1 SGDLS and CDR2 YYNGEE. J was trimmed by 0 bases and V by 3 bases; bases with no gene match: 8. The CDR3 sequence is 19 residues long. Here the CDR3 DNA reads TGTGCCAGCAGCGCAGGACTAGCGGGGGGCGTAAGCTCCTACAATGAGCAGTTCTTC. Its protein is CASSAGLAGGVSSYNEQFF.